The rows below give T cell receptor beta chains drawn from one sample of a study of cytomegalovirus exposure and HLA in healthy donors. This table comes from immunoSEQ multiplex PCR, and its TCRdb copy is limited to in-frame clones, with some not included. The repertoire holds over 150,000 clones, approximately 86% seen once, with about 2.2% in the top ten. Sequenced material: PBMCs. These TCRs come from a woman aged 18-29 years in good health and CMV-seronegative. Both conserved end residues are part of each CDR3. The D gene is left open where the match is weak. The size of a clone is reported for some rows only, either as once, few or many, or as a class for expanded clones.

.,TRBD2,TRBV11-2,TRBJ2-2,CASSPRTSGTGELFF,TGTGCCAGCAGCCCCCGGACTAGCGGCACCGGGGAGCTGTTTTTT
.,.,TRBV4-3,TRBJ1-2,CASSQDRGGAYGYTF,TGCGCCAGCAGCCAAGATAGGGGGGGGGCCTATGGCTACACCTTC
.,.,TRBV18,TRBJ1-2,CASSPLGWVSGNGYTF,TGTGCCAGCTCACCACTCGGGTGGGTTAGCGGGAATGGCTACACCTTC
few,TRBD1,TRBV27,TRBJ1-6,CASRFGTGSNSPLHF,TGTGCCAGCAGGTTTGGGACAGGGAGTAATTCACCCCTCCACTTT
.,TRBD1,TRBV27,TRBJ1-2,CASTTSTGGNYGYTF,TGTGCCAGCACCACCTCGACAGGGGGCAACTATGGCTACACCTTC
once,TRBD2,TRBV5-4,TRBJ2-2,CASSLSPSGVSGELFF,TGTGCCAGCAGCTTGTCACCCAGCGGGGTCTCCGGGGAGCTGTTTTTT
once,.,TRBV29-1,TRBJ2-1,CSVAGFSYNEQFF,TGCAGCGTTGCAGGGTTCTCTTACAATGAGCAGTTCTTC
.,TRBD2,TRBV29-1,TRBJ2-7,CSVGLAGGYEQYF,TGCAGCGTTGGGCTAGCGGGAGGGTACGAGCAGTACTTC
.,.,TRBV6-5,TRBJ1-2,CASSYSAVHYGYTF,TGTGCCAGCAGTTACTCCGCGGTTCACTATGGCTACACCTTC
.,TRBD2,TRBV2,TRBJ2-1,CASSFLAGVSSEQFF,TGTGCCAGCAGTTTTCTAGCGGGAGTGTCGAGTGAGCAGTTCTTC
.,.,TRBV6-4,TRBJ1-1,CASSVQAYTEAFF,TGTGCCAGCAGTGTACAGGCATACACTGAAGCTTTCTTT
.,TRBD2,TRBV5-1,TRBJ2-5,CASAGGGQETQYF,TGCGCCAGCGCCGGGGGGGGCCAAGAGACCCAGTACTTC
.,.,TRBV4-3,TRBJ2-3,CASSQVRGEGTDTQYF,TGCGCCAGCAGCCAAGTCAGGGGGGAGGGCACAGATACGCAGTATTTT
once,.,TRBV7-2,TRBJ2-7,CASSLGAGLYEQYF,TGTGCCAGCAGCTTAGGGGCGGGTTTATACGAGCAGTACTTC
many,.,TRBV27,TRBJ2-5,CASSKTGFPETQYF,TGTGCCAGCAGTAAAACAGGGTTCCCGGAGACCCAGTACTTC
.,.,TRBV27,TRBJ1-2,CASSYSGAPNYGYTF,TGTGCCAGCAGTTATTCAGGGGCCCCTAACTATGGCTACACCTTC
.,TRBD2,TRBV5-6,TRBJ2-1,CASTLLLAGAGNEQFF,TGTGCCAGCACCTTACTACTAGCGGGAGCGGGTAATGAGCAGTTCTTC
few,TRBD1,TRBV6-4,TRBJ1-3,CARGQGFLHSSGNTIYF,TGTGCCAGGGGACAGGGGTTCCTCCATTCCTCTGGAAACACCATATATTTT
once,.,TRBV7-9,TRBJ1-5,CAIGRARNQPQHF,TGTGCCATCGGGAGGGCACGCAATCAGCCCCAGCATTTT
.,.,TRBV23-1,TRBJ2-7,CASSQSKDSTLFYEQYF,TGCGCCAGCAGTCAATCGAAGGACAGTACCCTATTCTACGAGCAGTACTTC
.,.,TRBV9,TRBJ2-1,CASSVGRSSYNEQFF,TGTGCCAGCAGCGTAGGGCGGTCTTCCTACAATGAGCAGTTCTTC
.,TRBD1,TRBV7-2,TRBJ1-2,CASSLATGAYYGYTF,TGTGCCAGCAGCTTAGCGACAGGGGCGTACTATGGCTACACCTTC
few,TRBD1,TRBV19,TRBJ2-7,CASSQGTGSLIYEQYF,TGTGCCAGTAGCCAAGGGACAGGGAGTCTGATTTACGAGCAGTACTTC
.,.,TRBV27,TRBJ1-2,CASSQRGGRYGYTF,TGTGCCAGCAGTCAAAGAGGGGGTCGCTATGGCTACACCTTC